The clone carrying this TCR beta chain has more than one count but fewer than ten. Its target is unknown. The PCR ran on 60 Vbeta and 13 Jbeta primers. Measured with immunoSEQ multiplex PCR; TCRdb has only the in-frame clones, and not every one. The sample has approximately 150,000 clones, 65% to 80% seen once. Each donor was healthy, and each was a bone marrow donor. At collection, donors were nominally healthy, but unrecorded immune exposures were probable. The sample comes from a study of cytomegalovirus exposure and HLA in healthy donors. Study background: In a previous analysis, around 110 million unique TCR beta sequences were found from about 179 million T cells.

Study outcomes and limitations: Common viral pathogens seemed, in a later analysis, to connect with several of the most significant clusters.

This clonotype was sampled from a male donor in good health and CMV-seronegative. The sequencing sample was made of PBMCs.

CDR3 DNA sequence: TGTGCCAGCAGCAGGGTAGCTAACTATGGCTACACCTTC. It yields the protein CASSRVANYGYTF. The rearrangement uses TRBV19 and TRBJ1-2, with a tentative D call TRBD1 (5 bases). V was shortened by 9 bases and J by 0 bases, with 11 bases between the two germline ends. CDR1 is LNHDA and CDR2 is SQIVND in the germline V gene (reference sequence). The length of the CDR3 is 13 residues.